This T cell receptor beta chain is drawn from a study of monozygotic twins with inflammatory bowel disease. General observations from the study: Researchers report that IBD patients shared fewer clonotypes with others than healthy twins, especially amid disease activity. Discordant twins showed the same repertoire similarity as concordant twins, possibly from limited power.

Regarding this clonotype: As yet, its antigen is unknown.

UMIs containing a 6-nucleotide sample barcode were added via template switching. TCRdb reprocessed the 5' RACE reads, keeping one entry per CDR3 protein, no DNA. The sample has around 140,000 distinct CDR3 sequences. CDR3 size: 15 residues. Germline loops: CDR1 MGHRA, CDR2 YSYEKL. The blood volume drawn from each donor was approximately 2.5 ml. The source is a human donor with ulcerative colitis or Crohn's disease, or a healthy co-twin of an affected twin (not recorded which). V gene TRBV4-1 combines with J gene TRBJ2-2; no DNA is available, so the TRBD1 call from TCRdb remains unchecked. What was sequenced was blood. CDR3 amino acids: CATGPPGTVTGELFF.